The 3 T cell receptor beta chains presented below share a single source sample, sequenced in a study of patients and donors after allogeneic stem cell transplantation. MiXCR, applied by TCRdb to the RT-PCR reads, yields one record per CDR3 protein. In the table there are about 400,000 distinct CDR3 sequences, roughly 17% of which are singletons. The sample comprised blood, either unsorted or a sorted T cell fraction (not recorded which). These receptors all come from a human donor who was either an allogeneic HSCT recipient or a stem cell or donor lymphocyte infusion donor (not recorded which). It is not recorded whose cells these are; they may come from a transplant donor.

J is TRBJ2-5 and V is TRBV9, with TRBD2 matching 7 bases. This CDR3 is 15 amino acids long. V shed 4 bases, J shed 6 bases, and the junction held 12 bases outside the gene matches. Per the germline V gene, CDR1 is SGDLS and CDR2 is YYNGEE. The CDR3 region has the DNA TGTGCCAGCAGCCCGTTACTAGCGTTTCAACAGACCCAGTACTTC. Protein sequence: CASSPLLAFQQTQYF.

This clonotype was picked up a small number of times. The chain combines TRBV7-9 with TRBJ1-1; D gene ambiguous. This CDR3 has 15 amino acids. From germline, CDR1 is SEHNR and CDR2 FQNEAQ (reference sequence). Trimming took 2 bases from V and 1 from J, leaving 11 bases between them. DNA of the CDR3: TGTGCCAGCAGCTTAAGGCAGGCCGGGAACACTGAAGCTTTCTTT. As protein: CASSLRQAGNTEAFF.

The genes are TRBV7-2 and TRBJ1-1; D unresolved. The CDR3 has 13 amino acids. Per germline, CDR1 SGHTA and CDR2 FQGNSA. V was shortened by 1 base and J by 7 bases, with 10 bases between the two germline ends. CDR3 residues: CASSLGYKDEAFF. The CDR3 nucleotides are TGTGCCAGCAGCTTAGGCTACAAGGATGAAGCTTTCTTT.